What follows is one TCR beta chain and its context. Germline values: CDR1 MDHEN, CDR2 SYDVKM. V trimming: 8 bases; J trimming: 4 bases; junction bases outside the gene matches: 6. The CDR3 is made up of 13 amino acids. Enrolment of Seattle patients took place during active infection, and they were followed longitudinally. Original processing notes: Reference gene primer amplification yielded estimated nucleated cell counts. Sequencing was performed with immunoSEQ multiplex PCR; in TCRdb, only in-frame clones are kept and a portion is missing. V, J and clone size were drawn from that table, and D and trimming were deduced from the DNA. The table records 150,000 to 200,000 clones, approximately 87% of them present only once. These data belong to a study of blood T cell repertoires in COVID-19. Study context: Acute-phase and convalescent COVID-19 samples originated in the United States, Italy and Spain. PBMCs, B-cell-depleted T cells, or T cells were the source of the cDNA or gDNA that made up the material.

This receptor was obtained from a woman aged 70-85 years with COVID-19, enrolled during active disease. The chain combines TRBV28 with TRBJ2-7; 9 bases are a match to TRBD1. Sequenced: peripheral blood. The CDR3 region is CASLTGGGYEQYF. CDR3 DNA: TGTGCCAGCCTGACAGGGGGTGGGTACGAGCAGTACTTC.